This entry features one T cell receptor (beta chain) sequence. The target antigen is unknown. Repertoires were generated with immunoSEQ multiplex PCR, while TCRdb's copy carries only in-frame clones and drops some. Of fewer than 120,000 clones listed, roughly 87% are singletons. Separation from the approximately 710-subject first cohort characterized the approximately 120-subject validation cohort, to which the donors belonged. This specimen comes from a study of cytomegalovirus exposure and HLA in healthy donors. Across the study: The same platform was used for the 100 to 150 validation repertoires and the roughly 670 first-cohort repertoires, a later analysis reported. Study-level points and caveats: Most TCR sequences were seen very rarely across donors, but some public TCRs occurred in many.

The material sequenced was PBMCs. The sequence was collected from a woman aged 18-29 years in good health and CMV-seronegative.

The CDR3 DNA is TGTGCCAGCAGCTTAGCGGAAGGACTAGCGGGGGGGAAGCAGTTCTTC. It yields the protein CASSLAEGLAGGKQFF. V and J are TRBV7-6 and TRBJ2-1; TRBD2 matches at 15 bases. Germline V lookup: CDR1 SGHVS, CDR2 FNYEAQ. V lost 0 bases to trimming and J lost 11 bases; unmatched junction nucleotides: 5. CDR3 length equals 16 residues.